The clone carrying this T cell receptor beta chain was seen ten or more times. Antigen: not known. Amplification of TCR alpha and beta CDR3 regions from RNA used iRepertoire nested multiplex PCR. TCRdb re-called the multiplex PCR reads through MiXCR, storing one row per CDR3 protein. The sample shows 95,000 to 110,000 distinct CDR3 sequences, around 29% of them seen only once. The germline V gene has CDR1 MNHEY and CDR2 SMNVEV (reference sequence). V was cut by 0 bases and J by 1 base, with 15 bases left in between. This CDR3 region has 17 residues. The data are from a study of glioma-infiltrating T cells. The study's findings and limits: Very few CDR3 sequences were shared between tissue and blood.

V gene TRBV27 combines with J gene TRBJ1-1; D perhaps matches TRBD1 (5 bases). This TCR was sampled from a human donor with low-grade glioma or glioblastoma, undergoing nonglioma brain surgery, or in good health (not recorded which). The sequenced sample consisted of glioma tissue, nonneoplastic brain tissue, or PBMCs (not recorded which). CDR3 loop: CASSLSTPGLGNTEAFF. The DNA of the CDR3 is TGTGCCAGCAGTTTATCAACCCCAGGGCTCGGGAACACTGAAGCTTTCTTT.